A single sample is the source of the 24 T cell receptor beta chains below, sequenced in a study of control samples from healthy donors and cancer patients. TCRdb's copy holds only in-frame clones and misses some; the assay was immunoSEQ multiplex PCR. Recorded for this sample: roughly 190,000 clones. Specimen: blood. These receptors originate from a woman between 25 and 40 years old in good health.

The chain uses TRBV28 and TRBJ1-4, with no clear D. The V and J ends lost 3 bases and 1 base respectively, with 9 bases between them. Looked up from germline, CDR1 is MDHEN and CDR2 is SYDVKM. The CDR3 totals 15 residues. Written as DNA, the CDR3 is TGTGCCAGCAGTTTGTCCCCAGGAACTAATGAAAAACTGTTTTTT. Translated, it gives CASSLSPGTNEKLFF.

The V and J genes are TRBV18 and TRBJ1-6, with a tentative D call TRBD1 (6 bases). Germline CDR1 is KGHSH and CDR2 is LQKENI. This CDR3 spans 22 amino acids. Trimming pared 1 base from V and 2 bases from J, leaving 27 bases between. The DNA for the CDR3 is TGTGCCAGCTCACCACGTAGTCTCGGGGGCGCAAGATCTGGTGCCTATAATTCACCCCTCCACTTT. This translates into CASSPRSLGGARSGAYNSPLHF.

The chain joins TRBV18 to TRBJ2-3; TRBD1 agrees at 7 bases. Losses at the gene ends were 6 bases for V and 1 base for J; bases not matched to a gene: 7. The CDR3 length is 15 residues. Germline CDR1 and CDR2: KGHSH and LQKENI. The CDR3 region is CASSPGQVGTDTQYF. CDR3 nucleotides: TGTGCCAGCTCCCCCGGACAGGTTGGCACAGATACGCAGTATTTT.

Of note for this clone: The same CDR3 arises from other DNA sequences in this sample as well. V usage is TRBV5-1 and J usage is TRBJ2-7; a weak D match, TRBD1 (6 bases). The CDR3 spans 13 residues. The V and J ends lost 4 bases and 3 bases respectively, with 11 bases between them. The germline CDR1 and CDR2 sequences are SGHRS and YFSETQ. CDR3 sequence (DNA): TGCGCCAGCAGCCCGGACAGTTACTACGAGCAGTACTTC. As protein: CASSPDSYYEQYF.

V usage is TRBV5-1 and J usage is TRBJ2-7; D gene uncertain. From germline, CDR1 is SGHRS and CDR2 YFSETQ. Trimming removed 2 bases at V and 6 bases at J, with 21 bases between. This CDR3 is 16 amino acids long. CDR3 in DNA: TGCGCCAGCAGCTTTAGTTCAGGTATTGCGTATCGCGAGCAGTACTTC. Translation: CASSFSSGIAYREQYF.

This sequence joins TRBV10-3 and TRBJ1-2, with D possibly being TRBD1 (5 bases). CDR3 size: 13 residues. The ends were cut back, 10 bases at V and 12 bases at J, with 24 bases in the middle. CDR1 and CDR2 (germline): ENHRY, SYGVKD. The CDR3 sequence: CASSTRDGSGDTF. The DNA for the CDR3 is TGTGCCAGCTCGACCCGGGACGGATCCGGGGACACCTTC.

The chain combines TRBV11-2 with TRBJ2-2; D is perhaps TRBD1 or TRBD2 (7 bases each). V was shortened by 4 bases and J by 6 bases, with 24 bases between the two germline ends. Germline V gene sequence: CDR1 SGHAT, CDR2 FQNNGV. The length of the CDR3 is 18 residues. The CDR3 protein is CASSSGRGDRATAGELFF. Written as DNA, the CDR3 is TGTGCCAGCAGCTCAGGGAGGGGCGACAGGGCAACAGCCGGGGAGCTGTTTTTT.

V gene TRBV21-1 combines with J gene TRBJ1-5. TRBV21-1 is given as a pseudogene. The CDR3 sequence is 14 residues long. This CDR3 reads CASSKKGGNQPQHF. CDR3 DNA: TGTGCCAGCAGCAAAAAGGGTGGGAATCAGCCCCAGCATTTT.

The chain combines TRBV20-1 with TRBJ1-2; no clear D gene. The V and J ends lost 2 bases and 8 bases respectively, with 9 bases between them. Looked up from germline, CDR1 is DFQATT and CDR2 is SNEGSKA (reference sequence). This CDR3 is 11 amino acids long. The CDR3 nucleotides read TGCAGTGCTAGAACCATCCAAGGCTACACCTTC. This gives the protein CSARTIQGYTF.

This rearrangement joins TRBV7-2 to TRBJ1-2; tentative D call: TRBD1 (5 bases). This CDR3 has 14 amino acids. Deletions cut 2 bases from V and 8 bases from J, with 15 bases between. Germline V CDR1 and CDR2: SGHTA, FQGNSA. The CDR3 bases are TGTGCCAGCAGCTTAAGGCGCCTACCAGGGGGCTACACCTTC. This encodes CASSLRRLPGGYTF.

CDR3 nucleotides: TGTGCCAGCAGCTTACGCAGGATCTTAGCTAACTATGGCTACACCTTC. Translating it yields CASSLRRILANYGYTF. The chain has TRBV7-2 and TRBJ1-2; D is undetermined. This CDR3 contains 16 residues. The germline gives CDR1 SGHTA, CDR2 FQGNSA. Trimming cost V 2 bases and J 0 bases, with 13 bases left between them. Full variable domain (remainder filled in from reference TRBV7-2 and TRBJ1-2): GAGVSQSPSNKVTEKGKDVELRCDPISGHTALYWYRQSLGQGLEFLIYFQGNSAPDKSGLPSDRFSAERTGGSVSTLTIQRTQQEDSAVYLCASSLRRILANYGYTFGSGTRLTVV.

The chain employs TRBV5-1 and TRBJ2-7, with 7 bases fitting TRBD1. V lost 4 bases to trimming and J lost 2 bases; unmatched junction nucleotides: 3. The CDR3 contains 13 residues. Germline V gene lookup returns CDR1 SGHRS and CDR2 YFSETQ. The CDR3 sequence: CASSGDRPYEQYF. The CDR3, as DNA: TGCGCCAGCAGCGGGGACAGACCCTACGAGCAGTACTTC. The full variable domain, in which reference TRBV5-1 and TRBJ2-7 provide the parts outside the CDR3, is KAGVTQTPRYLIKTRGQQVTLSCSPISGHRSVSWYQQTPGQGLQFLFEYFSETQRNKGNFPGRFSGRQFSNSRSEMNVSTLELGDSALYLCASSGDRPYEQYFGPGTRLTVT.

The DNA for the CDR3 is TGCAGCGTTGAAAAGGGGGCGGGGAGCTCCTACAATGAGCAGTTCTTC. Its translation: CSVEKGAGSSYNEQFF. V usage is TRBV29-1 and J usage is TRBJ2-1; maybe TRBD1 (7 bases). V was pared by 2 bases and J by 0 bases, with 14 bases between. Germline CDR1 is SQVTM and CDR2 is ANQGSEA. The CDR3 is made up of 16 amino acids.

J is TRBJ1-2 and V is TRBV25-1, with 8 bases that match TRBD1. V lost 1 base to trimming and J lost 4 bases; unmatched junction nucleotides: 5. This CDR3 is 15 amino acids long. The germline V gene has CDR1 MGHDK and CDR2 SYGVNS. The CDR3 loop reads CASSEFIGTGYGYTF. The CDR3 nucleotides read TGTGCCAGCAGTGAATTTATCGGGACAGGCTATGGCTACACCTTC.

V is TRBV19 and J is TRBJ1-2, with 11 nucleotides matching TRBD1. Germline-derived CDR1 and CDR2 are LNHDA and SQIVND (reference sequence). This CDR3 is built from 17 residues. The ends lost 4 bases at V and 2 bases at J; junction bases unmatched: 9. This CDR3 is CASSTVDRGHPNYGYTF. CDR3 nucleotide sequence: TGTGCCAGTAGTACCGTGGACAGGGGGCATCCGAACTATGGCTACACCTTC. The whole variable domain, remainder taken from reference TRBV19 and TRBJ1-2, is DGGITQSPKYLFRKEGQNVTLSCEQNLNHDAMYWYRQDPGQGLRLIYYSQIVNDFQKGDIAEGYSVSREKKESFPLTVTSAQKNPTAFYLCASSTVDRGHPNYGYTFGSGTRLTVV.

The gene calls are TRBV5-1 and TRBJ2-7; the D call may be TRBD1 or TRBD2 (7 bases each). The germline V gene encodes CDR1 SGHRS and CDR2 YFSETQ. The CDR3 sequence is 14 residues long. Trimming removed 1 base from V and 4 bases from J, with 12 bases in between. The CDR3 spells CASSLPGGVYEQYF. For the CDR3, the DNA is TGCGCCAGCAGCTTGCCAGGGGGGGTTTACGAGCAGTACTTC.

Regarding this clone: Other DNA sequences from this sample encode an identical CDR3 as well. The chain is built from TRBV11-2 and TRBJ1-3; D not resolved. V was trimmed by 4 bases and J by 2 bases, leaving 6 bases between them. This CDR3 has 13 amino acids. Looked up from germline, CDR1 is SGHAT and CDR2 is FQNNGV. Written as DNA, the CDR3 is TGTGCCAGCAGCTCGAGTCCTGGAAACACCATATATTTT. This gives the protein CASSSSPGNTIYF. The whole variable domain, filled in from reference TRBV11-2 and TRBJ1-3, reads EAGVAQSPRYKIIEKRQSVAFWCNPISGHATLYWYQQILGQGPKLLIQFQNNGVVDDSQLPKDRFSAERLKGVDSTLKIQPAKLEDSAVYLCASSSSPGNTIYFGEGSWLTVV.

The chain uses TRBV19 and TRBJ2-7; weak D call: TRBD1 (5 bases). Trimming cost V 6 bases and J 0 bases, with 15 bases left between them. This CDR3 region has 15 residues. Germline values: CDR1 LNHDA, CDR2 SQIVND (reference sequence). CDR3 bases: TGTGCCAGTAGCCCCGGCAGGACAAGCTCCTACGAGCAGTACTTC. Translating it yields CASSPGRTSSYEQYF.

The chain has TRBV2 and TRBJ2-2; D is possibly TRBD1 (5 bases). There are 14 residues in the CDR3. Germline V gene data show CDR1 as SNHLY and CDR2 as FYNNEI. The V and J ends lost 7 bases and 5 bases respectively, with 14 bases between them. The CDR3 region is CASIEQGVTGELFF. DNA for the CDR3: TGTGCCAGCATCGAGCAGGGCGTAACCGGGGAGCTGTTTTTT.

The chain carries TRBV27 and TRBJ2-1; 9 bases are shared with TRBD2. The CDR3 is made up of 15 amino acids. Germline V gives CDR1 MNHEY, CDR2 SMNVEV (reference sequence). Unmatched junction bases numbered 4, after V lost 5 bases and J lost 2 bases. For the CDR3, the DNA is TGTGCCAGCAGTCCGATAGCGGGAGCCTACAATGAGCAGTTCTTC. Its protein product is CASSPIAGAYNEQFF.

V and J are TRBV28 and TRBJ2-4, with D perhaps TRBD1 (6 bases). This CDR3 spans 14 amino acids. V lost 2 bases and J lost 9, with 14 bases in between. Germline CDR1 MDHEN, CDR2 SYDVKM. The CDR3 coding sequence is TGTGCCAGCAGTTTAGTACAGGGAAGGGGCATTCAGTACTTC. This gives the protein CASSLVQGRGIQYF.

The V and J genes are TRBV29-1 and TRBJ2-1, with 9 bases matching TRBD2. The CDR3 sequence is 15 residues long. The germline gives CDR1 SQVTM, CDR2 ANQGSEA. V trimming: 6 bases; J trimming: 6 bases; junction bases outside the gene matches: 12. DNA for the CDR3: TGCAGCGTGATAACGACGGGACTAGCCACCAATGAGCAGTTCTTC. Translating gives CSVITTGLATNEQFF.

The chain is built from TRBV28 and TRBJ1-2, with 8 bases fitting TRBD1. With 10 bases clipped from V and 5 bases from J, the junction kept 6 bases outside the gene matches. This CDR3 comprises 12 residues. The V gene's germline CDR1 is MDHEN and CDR2 SYDVKM. Here the CDR3 reads CAIETGGYGYTF. The CDR3 coding sequence is TGTGCCATCGAAACAGGGGGATATGGCTACACCTTC.

V gene TRBV10-3 combines with J gene TRBJ1-5; no clear D. The germline V gene has CDR1 ENHRY and CDR2 SYGVKD. This CDR3 comprises 15 residues. V lost 1 base and J lost 1, with 8 bases in between. The CDR3 loop is CAISEFEVSNQPQHF. As DNA, the CDR3 is TGTGCCATCAGTGAGTTCGAGGTAAGCAATCAGCCCCAGCATTTT.